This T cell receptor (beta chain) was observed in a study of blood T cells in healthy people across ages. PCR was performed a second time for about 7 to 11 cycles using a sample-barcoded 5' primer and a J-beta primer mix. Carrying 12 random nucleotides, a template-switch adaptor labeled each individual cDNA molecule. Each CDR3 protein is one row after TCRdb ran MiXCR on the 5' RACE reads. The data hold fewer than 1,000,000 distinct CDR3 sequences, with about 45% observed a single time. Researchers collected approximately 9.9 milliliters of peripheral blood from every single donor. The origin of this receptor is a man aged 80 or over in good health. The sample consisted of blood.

CDR3 protein: CASRLGVGFGDTQYF. The CDR3 DNA reads TGTGCCAGCAGGCTTGGAGTGGGGTTCGGGGATACGCAGTATTTT. V is TRBV5-5 and J is TRBJ2-3; D unresolved. The length of the CDR3 is 15 residues. V was clipped by 5 bases and J by 6 bases, with 19 bases between them. Germline-derived CDR1 and CDR2 are SGHKS and YYEKEE (reference sequence). Full variable domain (missing parts from reference TRBV5-5 and TRBJ2-3): DAGVTQSPTHLIKTRGQQVTLRCSPISGHKSVSWYQQVLGQGPQFIFQYYEKEERGRGNFPDRFSARQFPNYSSELNVNALLLGDSALYLCASRLGVGFGDTQYFGPGTRLTVL.